This T cell receptor beta chain was sequenced during a study of blood T cell repertoires in COVID-19. Across the whole study: The United States, Italy and Spain supplied acute and convalescent COVID-19 samples. Sources were T cells, B-cell-depleted T cells, or PBMCs; the material itself was cDNA or gDNA.

This CDR3 has 16 residues. The J segment lost 5 bases and the V segment lost 6 bases, leaving 5 bases of the junction unmatched. Germline CDR1 and CDR2: MNHEY and SVGEGT. Original methodology: Nucleated cell number was recorded as an estimate derived from reference gene primer amplification. Profiling relied on immunoSEQ multiplex PCR, and the TCRdb table lists in-frame clones only, not all of them. The V and J calls and clone size were taken over from that table, and D and trimming were inferred from the DNA. In the table there are 140,000 to 150,000 clones, approximately 80% of which are singletons.

J is TRBJ2-2 and V is TRBV6-2 or TRBV6-3; 14 nucleotides line up with TRBD2. The source is a human donor in a cohort sampled during active COVID-19. The sequenced material came from peripheral blood. The CDR3 bases are TGTGCCAGCAGCTTTGGACTAGCGGGAGGAACCGGGGAGCTGTTTTTT. It yields the protein CASSFGLAGGTGELFF.